The 15 T cell receptor beta chains presented below share a single source sample, sequenced in a study of blood T cell repertoires in COVID-19. Data came from immunoSEQ multiplex PCR; TCRdb stores just in-frame clones and leaves some out. The sample has some 180,000 clones, approximately 79% seen once; the top ten hold about 13%. The specimen sequenced was peripheral blood. The receptors were sampled from a man aged 45-65 years who had recovered from COVID-19.

A single count supports this clone. The rearrangement joins TRBV9 to TRBJ2-1; the match to TRBD2 covers 7 bases. This CDR3 is built from 16 residues. Per the germline V gene, CDR1 is SGDLS and CDR2 is YYNGEE. With V trimmed by 0 bases and J by 5 bases, 8 bases remained unmatched. The CDR3 DNA follows: TGTGCCAGCAGCGTAGCTTTCCTAGCGGAAGACAATGAGCAGTTCTTC. It encodes CASSVAFLAEDNEQFF.

This CDR3 is CASSLDRGLHTIYF. Here the CDR3 DNA reads TGTGCCAGCAGCTTAGACAGGGGGCTACACACCATATATTTT. The rearrangement uses TRBV13 and TRBJ1-3; TRBD1 matches at 9 bases. The germline gives CDR1 PRHDT, CDR2 FYEKMQ (reference sequence). J gave up 8 bases and V 1 base, and 3 bases lay outside the gene matches. This CDR3 is built from 14 residues.

This clone occurred once. CDR3 nucleotides: TGCAGCGTTGATATTTCAGGGGTGAACACTGAAGCTTTCTTT. This sequence encodes CSVDISGVNTEAFF. The chain recombines TRBV29-1 with TRBJ1-1, with a tentative D call TRBD1 (6 bases). The germline CDR1 and CDR2 sequences are SQVTM and ANQGSEA. There are 14 residues in the CDR3. Trimming removed 3 bases at V and 0 bases at J, with 11 bases between.

The chain is built from TRBV29-1 and TRBJ2-1; 13 bases are a match to TRBD2. CDR3 size: 18 residues. J gave up 4 bases and V 7 bases, and 16 bases lay outside the gene matches. The germline V gene has CDR1 SQVTM and CDR2 ANQGSEA. The CDR3 nucleotides are TGCAGCGCCAAACCCACTAGCGGGAGGGCCACTTGGTACAATGAGCAGTTCTTC. Translating it yields CSAKPTSGRATWYNEQFF.

This chain links TRBV4-1 with TRBJ2-1; 11 nucleotides match TRBD2. Trimming at V came to 3 bases and at J to 6 bases, leaving 4 bases not matched to a gene. The germline gives CDR1 MGHRA, CDR2 YSYEKL. The length of the CDR3 is 15 residues. The CDR3 DNA sequence: TGCGCCAGCAGCCACCTAGCGGGAGGCCCCAATGAGCAGTTCTTC. Translating it yields CASSHLAGGPNEQFF.

This rearrangement joins TRBV6-2 or TRBV6-3 to TRBJ1-5; the match to TRBD1 covers 7 bases. The CDR3 consists of 15 residues. V gave up 5 bases and J gave up 3 bases; unmatched junction bases: 7. Germline-derived CDR1 and CDR2 are MNHEY and SVGEGT. CDR3 nucleotide sequence: TGTGCCAGCAGTCCCCCTGACAGGGTCAATCAGCCCCAGCATTTT. Protein product: CASSPPDRVNQPQHF.

V gene TRBV4-2 combines with J gene TRBJ2-5, with D perhaps matching TRBD2 (6 bases). Deletions cut 2 bases from V and 4 bases from J, with 14 bases between. This CDR3 comprises 15 residues. Looked up from germline, CDR1 is LGHNA and CDR2 is YNFKEQ. The CDR3 is CASSQPSGPRETQYF. CDR3 nucleotides: TGTGCCAGCAGCCAACCGAGCGGGCCCCGAGAGACCCAGTACTTC.

The chain combines TRBV13 with TRBJ2-1, with 10 bases matching TRBD2. V lost 4 bases, J lost 5 bases, and 17 bases stayed unmatched. CDR3 length: 19 residues. The V gene's germline CDR1 is PRHDT and CDR2 FYEKMQ (reference sequence). Here the CDR3 reads CASSSAGWASGSGDNEQFF. CDR3 nucleotides: TGTGCCAGCAGCTCCGCTGGGTGGGCTAGCGGGAGTGGCGACAATGAGCAGTTCTTC.

The chain carries TRBV3-1 (or the pseudogene TRBV3-2) and TRBJ1-4; D unresolved. The CDR3 has 15 residues. Germline CDR1 and CDR2: LGHDT and YNNKEL (reference sequence). The germline V and J ends were trimmed by 2 bases and 6 bases, with 13 bases remaining between them. In DNA, the CDR3 is TGTGCCAGCAGCCAAATGGGAAGCGGGGATGAAAAACTGTTTTTT. Translated, it gives CASSQMGSGDEKLFF.

V gene TRBV19 combines with J gene TRBJ2-6, with D possibly TRBD1 on 5 matching bases. The CDR3 is 13 residues long. Germline CDR1 is LNHDA and CDR2 is SQIVND (reference sequence). V lost 4 bases, J lost 11 bases, and 12 bases lay in between. The DNA for the CDR3 is TGTGCCAGTAGTACCGACAGATCCCACGTCCTGACTTTC. Protein sequence: CASSTDRSHVLTF. The variable domain in full, with the rest retrieved from reference TRBV19 and TRBJ2-6, is DGGITQSPKYLFRKEGQNVTLSCEQNLNHDAMYWYRQDPGQGLRLIYYSQIVNDFQKGDIAEGYSVSREKKESFPLTVTSAQKNPTAFYLCASSTDRSHVLTFGAGSRLTVL.

This sequence joins TRBV2 and TRBJ2-3; D is uncertain. V was clipped by 5 bases and J by 7 bases, with 4 bases between them. The germline gives CDR1 SNHLY, CDR2 FYNNEI. The CDR3 loop spans 10 amino acids. The DNA of the CDR3 is TGTGCCAGCAGTCAAAATACGCAGTATTTT. Translation: CASSQNTQYF.

The chain is built from TRBV5-1 and TRBJ2-7; 9 bases align to TRBD1. The CDR3 covers 16 residues. V lost 2 bases to trimming and J lost 1 base; unmatched junction nucleotides: 7. Germline V gene data show CDR1 as SGHRS and CDR2 as YFSETQ. CDR3 nucleotides: TGCGCCAGCAGCTTCGCCGGGACAGGGTCGTCCTACGAGCAGTACTTC. It is translated as CASSFAGTGSSYEQYF. Full variable domain (missing parts from reference TRBV5-1 and TRBJ2-7): KAGVTQTPRYLIKTRGQQVTLSCSPISGHRSVSWYQQTPGQGLQFLFEYFSETQRNKGNFPGRFSGRQFSNSRSEMNVSTLELGDSALYLCASSFAGTGSSYEQYFGPGTRLTVT.

The J gene is TRBJ2-3, the V gene TRBV10-3; 7 positions agree with TRBD1. Germline trimming cut 6 bases from V and 1 base from J; bases unmatched to any gene: 7. Germline V gene lookup returns CDR1 ENHRY and CDR2 SYGVKD. The CDR3 contains 15 residues. CDR3 protein: CAISGSGTGTDTQYF. Written as DNA, the CDR3 is TGTGCCATCAGCGGGTCCGGGACAGGCACAGATACGCAGTATTTT.

V usage is TRBV29-1 and J usage is TRBJ2-5, with TRBD2 as a possible D gene (6 bases). This CDR3 region has 12 residues. Trimming removed 7 bases at V and 5 bases at J, with 14 bases between. Germline values: CDR1 SQVTM, CDR2 ANQGSEA. The CDR3 region has the DNA TGCAGCGGGAGGCGGGGAGTGGAGACCCAGTACTTC. Its protein product is CSGRRGVETQYF.

This chain connects TRBV28 to TRBJ2-5; 7 bases line up with TRBD2. The ends lost 6 bases at V and 5 bases at J; junction bases unmatched: 15. From germline, CDR1 is MDHEN and CDR2 SYDVKM. The CDR3 totals 16 residues. The chain's CDR3 is CASSLPGEGVGETQYF. As DNA, the CDR3 is TGTGCCAGCAGCCTCCCCGGGGAGGGAGTAGGGGAGACCCAGTACTTC. Full variable domain (outside the CDR3, taken from reference TRBV28 and TRBJ2-5): DVKVTQSSRYLVKRTGEKVFLECVQDMDHENMFWYRQDPGLGLRLIYFSYDVKMKEKGDIPEGYSVSREKKERFSLILESASTNQTSMYLCASSLPGEGVGETQYFGPGTRLLVL.